Listed below are T cell receptor beta chains from one sample, sequenced in a study of CD8+CD57+ T cells in acquired aplastic anemia. From the reads, TCRdb called clonotypes with MiXCR, one entry per CDR3 protein. Of about 200,000 distinct CDR3 sequences listed, less than 75% are singletons. Material: sorted CD4+, CD8+, or CD8+CD57+ T cells (not recorded which) from PBMCs. The receptors come from a human donor with aplastic anemia. Each CDR3 is given with its conserved first and last residue. The order of the fields is clone size, D gene, J gene, V gene, CDR3 DNA, CDR3 protein. The D gene is left open where the match is weak. Where a row states a size, it is once, few, many or the class of an expanded clone; other rows omit it.

abundance: few; d_gene: TRBD1; j_gene: TRBJ2-5; v_gene: TRBV24-1; CDR3nt: TGTGCCACCAGTGATTTCACGGACAGGGGGCGCGAGACCCAGTACTTC; CDR3aa: CATSDFTDRGRETQYF
abundance: .; d_gene: TRBD1; j_gene: TRBJ1-2; v_gene: TRBV25-1; CDR3nt: TGTGCCAGCAGTAAGGGACAGGACTATGGCTACACCTTC; CDR3aa: CASSKGQDYGYTF
abundance: .; d_gene: .; j_gene: TRBJ2-5; v_gene: TRBV10-2; CDR3nt: TGCGCCAGCAGGAGGACTCATCGAGAGACCCAGTACTTC; CDR3aa: CASRRTHRETQYF
abundance: .; d_gene: TRBD2; j_gene: TRBJ2-1; v_gene: TRBV10-3; CDR3nt: TGTGCCATCAGCGGACTAGCGAATGAGCAGTTCTTC; CDR3aa: CAISGLANEQFF
abundance: .; d_gene: TRBD2; j_gene: TRBJ2-7; v_gene: TRBV10-3; CDR3nt: TGTGCCATCATGACTAGCGGGGGTTCCTACGAGCAGTACTTC; CDR3aa: CAIMTSGGSYEQYF
abundance: few; d_gene: .; j_gene: TRBJ2-7; v_gene: TRBV25-1; CDR3nt: TGTGCCAGCAGTGAATTGGGTGGCGGTAGCTCCTACGAGCAGTACTTC; CDR3aa: CASSELGGGSSYEQYF
abundance: few; d_gene: TRBD2; j_gene: TRBJ2-7; v_gene: TRBV7-9; CDR3nt: TGTGCCAGCAGCTCGGCCCCGGGACTAGCGCTCGAGCAGTACTTC; CDR3aa: CASSSAPGLALEQYF
abundance: .; d_gene: .; j_gene: TRBJ1-5; v_gene: TRBV12-3/TRBV12-4; CDR3nt: TGTGCCAGCAGTTTCGGGGGCAATCAGCCCCAGCATTTT; CDR3aa: CASSFGGNQPQHF
abundance: .; d_gene: .; j_gene: TRBJ1-2; v_gene: TRBV24-1; CDR3nt: TGTGCCACCCAAGACCGGGGGAGAGGCTACACCTTC; CDR3aa: CATQDRGRGYTF
abundance: .; d_gene: TRBD1; j_gene: TRBJ2-1; v_gene: TRBV9; CDR3nt: TGTGCCAGCAGCTCCCCTTTGGGCGTGGGGACAGGGGTCAATGAGCAGTTCTTC; CDR3aa: CASSSPLGVGTGVNEQFF
abundance: few; d_gene: TRBD2; j_gene: TRBJ2-1; v_gene: TRBV7-9; CDR3nt: TGTGCCAGCAGCTTAATTGTCGGCGGGGGGGCCTGGAATGAGCAGTTCTTC; CDR3aa: CASSLIVGGGAWNEQFF
abundance: many; d_gene: .; j_gene: TRBJ1-5; v_gene: TRBV4-1; CDR3nt: TGCGCCAGCAGCCAAGAGATAATGGGCGGAGAGCCCCAGCATTTT; CDR3aa: CASSQEIMGGEPQHF
abundance: few; d_gene: .; j_gene: TRBJ2-7; v_gene: TRBV5-4; CDR3nt: TGTGCCAGCAGCTCCAAGGGACAACCCTACGAGCAGTACTTC; CDR3aa: CASSSKGQPYEQYF
abundance: .; d_gene: .; j_gene: TRBJ2-1; v_gene: TRBV10-3; CDR3nt: TGTGCCATCAGTGTTTACAATGAGCAGTTCTTC; CDR3aa: CAISVYNEQFF
abundance: few; d_gene: TRBD2; j_gene: TRBJ2-3; v_gene: TRBV7-9; CDR3nt: TGTGCCAGCAGCTTGGGACCGGGACTAGCCCAGTCAGATACGCAGTATTTT; CDR3aa: CASSLGPGLAQSDTQYF
abundance: .; d_gene: TRBD1; j_gene: TRBJ2-7; v_gene: TRBV12-3/TRBV12-4; CDR3nt: TGTGCCAGCAGTTTAGGTTTCAGGGGGCGAGAGCAGTACTTC; CDR3aa: CASSLGFRGREQYF
abundance: .; d_gene: .; j_gene: TRBJ2-1; v_gene: TRBV6-1; CDR3nt: TGTGCCAGCAGCCCAAGAATCTCCGGTGAGCAGTTCTTC; CDR3aa: CASSPRISGEQFF
abundance: many; d_gene: TRBD2; j_gene: TRBJ2-7; v_gene: TRBV20-1; CDR3nt: TGCAGTGCTAGAGGCGGGGGGGCTCAAAGGGGCGAGCAGTACTTC; CDR3aa: CSARGGGAQRGEQYF
abundance: .; d_gene: .; j_gene: TRBJ1-5; v_gene: TRBV2; CDR3nt: TGTGCCAGCAGTTTTGACAGGCAAGGACAGCCCCAGCATTTT; CDR3aa: CASSFDRQGQPQHF
abundance: .; d_gene: .; j_gene: TRBJ2-7; v_gene: TRBV7-9; CDR3nt: TGTGCCAGCAGCCCACACAGGGTCGAGCAGTACTTC; CDR3aa: CASSPHRVEQYF
abundance: .; d_gene: .; j_gene: TRBJ2-3; v_gene: TRBV7-6; CDR3nt: TGTGCCAGCAGCTCCGGGTCCTCCTACACAGATACGCAGTATTTT; CDR3aa: CASSSGSSYTDTQYF
abundance: .; d_gene: .; j_gene: TRBJ1-2; v_gene: TRBV19; CDR3nt: TGTGCCAGTAGTATTAGGGGTCTTTATGGCTACACCTTC; CDR3aa: CASSIRGLYGYTF
abundance: .; d_gene: .; j_gene: TRBJ2-5; v_gene: TRBV12-3/TRBV12-4; CDR3nt: TGTGCCAGCAGTTTCGTGGGGGAGACCCAGTACTTC; CDR3aa: CASSFVGETQYF
abundance: .; d_gene: .; j_gene: TRBJ1-1; v_gene: TRBV2; CDR3nt: TGTGCCAGCAGTGAAGGGCAGACATTAGAAGCTTTCTTT; CDR3aa: CASSEGQTLEAFF
abundance: .; d_gene: TRBD2; j_gene: TRBJ2-1; v_gene: TRBV5-8; CDR3nt: TGTGCCAGCAGCTTGGACCTAGCGGGAGGGGAGCAGTTCTTC; CDR3aa: CASSLDLAGGEQFF
abundance: .; d_gene: TRBD1; j_gene: TRBJ1-1; v_gene: TRBV7-3; CDR3nt: TGTGCCAGCAGCTTAAACCCAGGGGGCACTGAAGCTTTCTTT; CDR3aa: CASSLNPGGTEAFF
abundance: .; d_gene: .; j_gene: TRBJ1-3; v_gene: TRBV7-9; CDR3nt: TGTGCCAGCAGCCCTCTACAGGGAGAAGGAAACACCATATATTTT; CDR3aa: CASSPLQGEGNTIYF
abundance: .; d_gene: .; j_gene: TRBJ2-2; v_gene: TRBV5-1; CDR3nt: TGCGCCAGCAGCTTTACTAGCAGCGCGAACACCGGGGAGCTGTTTTTT; CDR3aa: CASSFTSSANTGELFF
abundance: .; d_gene: .; j_gene: TRBJ1-5; v_gene: TRBV19; CDR3nt: TGTGCCAGCCGGGACTTAGGGGGAGGTCAGCCCCAGCATTTT; CDR3aa: CASRDLGGGQPQHF
abundance: .; d_gene: TRBD1; j_gene: TRBJ1-4; v_gene: TRBV27; CDR3nt: TGTGCCAGCAGTCCCCGGACAGGGACGAAGGAAAAACTGTTTTTT; CDR3aa: CASSPRTGTKEKLFF
abundance: .; d_gene: .; j_gene: TRBJ1-5; v_gene: TRBV11-2; CDR3nt: TGTGCCAGCAGCTTAGATCAGGGTAGCAATCAGCCCCAGCATTTT; CDR3aa: CASSLDQGSNQPQHF
abundance: few; d_gene: .; j_gene: TRBJ2-1; v_gene: TRBV15; CDR3nt: TGTGCCACCAGCAGAGACGGTGTTTCCGGTGAGCAGTTCTTC; CDR3aa: CATSRDGVSGEQFF
abundance: .; d_gene: .; j_gene: TRBJ1-2; v_gene: TRBV7-9; CDR3nt: TGTGCCAGCAGCTTAGATCAAGGAATTGGCTACACCTTC; CDR3aa: CASSLDQGIGYTF
abundance: .; d_gene: .; j_gene: TRBJ1-1; v_gene: TRBV19; CDR3nt: TGTGCCAGTAGTATAGTTGCAGGGAATACTGAAGCTTTCTTT; CDR3aa: CASSIVAGNTEAFF
abundance: .; d_gene: .; j_gene: TRBJ2-1; v_gene: TRBV7-6; CDR3nt: TGTGCCAGCAGCGCCCCCGGGCACAATGAGCAGTTCTTC; CDR3aa: CASSAPGHNEQFF
abundance: .; d_gene: .; j_gene: TRBJ2-7; v_gene: TRBV7-6; CDR3nt: TGTGCCAGCAGCCAAGCGGGTGACGAGCAGTACTTC; CDR3aa: CASSQAGDEQYF
abundance: .; d_gene: .; j_gene: TRBJ1-1; v_gene: TRBV5-1; CDR3nt: TGCGCCAGCAGCTTGGGGGTTCTGAACACTGAAGCTTTCTTT; CDR3aa: CASSLGVLNTEAFF
abundance: .; d_gene: .; j_gene: TRBJ2-3; v_gene: TRBV24-1; CDR3nt: TGTGCCACCAGCGCTCCGGGTCATGGGGGAGATACGCAGTATTTT; CDR3aa: CATSAPGHGGDTQYF
abundance: .; d_gene: .; j_gene: TRBJ1-2; v_gene: TRBV7-3; CDR3nt: TGTGCCAGCAGCTTAGTGCCTAACTATGGCTACACCTTC; CDR3aa: CASSLVPNYGYTF
abundance: .; d_gene: .; j_gene: TRBJ2-5; v_gene: TRBV7-8; CDR3nt: TGTGCCAGCAGCAACCCTAGCGTACAGCAAGAGGCCCAGTACTTC; CDR3aa: CASSNPSVQQEAQYF
abundance: .; d_gene: .; j_gene: TRBJ1-1; v_gene: TRBV15; CDR3nt: .; CDR3aa: CAHPEDSSFYICSAHGLMNTEAFF
abundance: .; d_gene: TRBD2; j_gene: TRBJ2-2; v_gene: TRBV12-3/TRBV12-4; CDR3nt: TGTGCCAGCGGACTAGCGGGAGAGGTCACCGGGGAGCTGTTTTTT; CDR3aa: CASGLAGEVTGELFF